This T cell receptor (beta chain) originates from a study of technical replicates of blood from a few donors. The repertoire was sequenced with immunoSEQ multiplex PCR; TCRdb's copy has only in-frame clones and lacks some. The data show fewer than 90,000 clones, 93% seen once. The CDR3 is made up of 19 amino acids. Unmatched junction bases numbered 18, after V lost 6 bases and J lost 2 bases. CDR1 is MNHEY, CDR2 SMNVEV, per germline (reference sequence). This rearrangement joins TRBV27 to TRBJ2-2, with 7 bases identical to TRBD2. The clonotype was recovered from a human donor in good health. Sequencing was done on a sample of T cells isolated from PBMCs. CDR3 bases: TGTGCCAGCAGCACGGGACTACCAAGGCGACAGACTAACACCGGGGAGCTGTTTTTT. Translated: CASSTGLPRRQTNTGELFF.